This T cell receptor (beta chain) came from a study of shared clonotypes between healthy human individuals. CD8 cells regarded as naive lacked CD45RO, were positively chosen for CCR7, and omitted terminally differentiated effector memory CD45RA+ cells. Deep-level running was used for the assay. Sorted-subset replicate PCR reactions contained 150 to 200 ng DNA, corresponding to about 30,000 T cell genomes. Authors' analysis steps: Quality scores were absent from the junction-only immunoSEQ sequences, so filtering differed. Only in-frame clones appear in the TCRdb table, and some are missing; sequencing was by immunoSEQ multiplex PCR. That table furnishes V, J and clone size, whereas the DNA furnished D and trimming. The table has about 590,000 clones, 95% to 96% seen once. Study-wide points: Naive subsets tended to show greater estimated richness than memory subsets.

Note on this clone: Its specificity is not known.

The sequencing input was naive CD8+ T cells sorted from blood. This clonotype originated in a woman in her 30s in good health.

DNA of the CDR3: TGTGCCAGCAGCTTGGTAGCGGGAGTATTCTACAATGAGCAGTTCTTC. It specifies CASSLVAGVFYNEQFF. V usage is TRBV7-3 and J usage is TRBJ2-1, with TRBD2 matching over 9 bases. CDR3 length: 16 amino acids. Germline assignment: CDR1 SGHTA and CDR2 FQGTGA. V lost 3 bases, J lost 3 bases, and 6 bases stayed unmatched.